This T cell receptor (beta chain) was identified in a study of cytomegalovirus exposure and HLA in healthy donors. Study-level background: From donors who were HLA-typed, an early data release held 65 million to 85 million unique TCRs. Study-wide findings and caveats: An analysis that came later showed most CMV-associated TCR beta chains appearing HLA-restricted. A later analysis reportedly found fewer N-insertions in an Asian-associated ancestry cluster than the approximately 700-donor mean.

A word on this clone: Its antigen is still unknown.

In the PCR, 60 Vbeta and 13 Jbeta primers were used. Profiling relied on immunoSEQ multiplex PCR, and the TCRdb table lists in-frame clones only, not all of them. This sample has roughly 120,000 clones, with roughly 73% found just once. The clonotype comes from a man aged 60 to 69 in good health and CMV-seropositive. The sample taken for sequencing was PBMCs.

Here the CDR3 reads CSAGTGREKLFF. CDR3 DNA sequence: TGCAGCGCCGGGACAGGGAGGGAAAAACTGTTTTTT. The gene calls are TRBV29-1 and TRBJ1-4; TRBD1 matches at 9 bases. Germline V gene lookup returns CDR1 SQVTM and CDR2 ANQGSEA. The CDR3 contains 12 residues. V lost 7 bases and J lost 8; bases outside the gene matches: 5.